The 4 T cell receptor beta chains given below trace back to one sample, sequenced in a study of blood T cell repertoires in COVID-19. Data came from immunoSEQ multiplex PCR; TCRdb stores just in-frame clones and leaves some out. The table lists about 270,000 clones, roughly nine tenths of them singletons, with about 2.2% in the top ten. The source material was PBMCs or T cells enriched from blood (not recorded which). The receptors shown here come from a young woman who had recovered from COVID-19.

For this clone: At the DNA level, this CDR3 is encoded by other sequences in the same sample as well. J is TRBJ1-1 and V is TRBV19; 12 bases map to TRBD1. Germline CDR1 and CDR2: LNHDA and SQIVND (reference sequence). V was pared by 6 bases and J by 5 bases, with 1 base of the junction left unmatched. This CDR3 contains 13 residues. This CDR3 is CASRGQGATEAFF. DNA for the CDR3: TGTGCCAGTAGGGGACAGGGGGCAACTGAAGCTTTCTTT.

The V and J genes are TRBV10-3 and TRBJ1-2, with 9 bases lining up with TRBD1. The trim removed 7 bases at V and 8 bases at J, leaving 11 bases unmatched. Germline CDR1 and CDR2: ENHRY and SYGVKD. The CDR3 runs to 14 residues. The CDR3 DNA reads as TGTGCCATCACCGGGGGACAGGGTCTCTTGGGCTACACCTTC. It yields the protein CAITGGQGLLGYTF.

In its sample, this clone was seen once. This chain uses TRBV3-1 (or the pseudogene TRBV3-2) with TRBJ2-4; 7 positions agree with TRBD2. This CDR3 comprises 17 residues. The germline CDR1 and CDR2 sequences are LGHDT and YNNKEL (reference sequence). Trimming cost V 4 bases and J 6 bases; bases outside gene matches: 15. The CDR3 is CASSPSGANDRRNIQYF. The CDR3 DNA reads TGTGCCAGCAGCCCGAGCGGGGCGAACGATCGGAGAAACATTCAGTACTTC.

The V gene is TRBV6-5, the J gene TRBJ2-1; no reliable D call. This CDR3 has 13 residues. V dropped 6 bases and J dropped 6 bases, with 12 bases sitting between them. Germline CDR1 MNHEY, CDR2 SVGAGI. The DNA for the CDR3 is TGTGCCAGCAGGATCAGGTTTAGCAATGAGCAGTTCTTC. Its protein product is CASRIRFSNEQFF.